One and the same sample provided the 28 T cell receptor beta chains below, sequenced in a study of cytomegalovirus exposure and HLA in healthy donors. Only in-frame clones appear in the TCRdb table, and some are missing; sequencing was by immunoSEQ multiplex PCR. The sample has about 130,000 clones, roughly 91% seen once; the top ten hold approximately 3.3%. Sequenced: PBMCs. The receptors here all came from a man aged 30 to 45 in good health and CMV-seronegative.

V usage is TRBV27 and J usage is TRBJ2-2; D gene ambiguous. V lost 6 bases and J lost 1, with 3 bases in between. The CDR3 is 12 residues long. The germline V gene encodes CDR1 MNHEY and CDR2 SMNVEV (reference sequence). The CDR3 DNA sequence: TGTGCCAGCAGCCTGAACACCGGGGAGCTGTTTTTT. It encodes CASSLNTGELFF.

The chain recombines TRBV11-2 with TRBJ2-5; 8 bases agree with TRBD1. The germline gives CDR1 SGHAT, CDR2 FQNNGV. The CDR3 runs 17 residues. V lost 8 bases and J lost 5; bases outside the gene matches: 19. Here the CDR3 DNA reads TGTGCCAGCGGATTTAGCCCCACGACAGGGGATTTCGAGACCCAGTACTTC. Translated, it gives CASGFSPTTGDFETQYF. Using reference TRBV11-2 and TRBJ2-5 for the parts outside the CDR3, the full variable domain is EAGVAQSPRYKIIEKRQSVAFWCNPISGHATLYWYQQILGQGPKLLIQFQNNGVVDDSQLPKDRFSAERLKGVDSTLKIQPAKLEDSAVYLCASGFSPTTGDFETQYFGPGTRLLVL.

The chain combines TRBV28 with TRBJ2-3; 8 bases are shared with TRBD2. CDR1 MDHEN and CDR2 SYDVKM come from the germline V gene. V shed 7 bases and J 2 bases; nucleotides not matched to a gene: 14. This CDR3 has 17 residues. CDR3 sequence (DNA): TGTGCCAGCACCGGAACCGGGACTAGGAAGGCCACAGATACGCAGTATTTT. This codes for CASTGTGTRKATDTQYF. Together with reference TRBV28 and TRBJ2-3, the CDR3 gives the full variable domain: DVKVTQSSRYLVKRTGEKVFLECVQDMDHENMFWYRQDPGLGLRLIYFSYDVKMKEKGDIPEGYSVSREKKERFSLILESASTNQTSMYLCASTGTGTRKATDTQYFGPGTRLTVL.

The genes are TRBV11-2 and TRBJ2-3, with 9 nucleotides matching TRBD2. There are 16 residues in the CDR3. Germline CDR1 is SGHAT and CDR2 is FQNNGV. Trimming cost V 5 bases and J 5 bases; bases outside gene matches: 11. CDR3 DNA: TGTGCCAGCAGCCCAGTAGAGGGGCGGGGGGGAGATACGCAGTATTTT. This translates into CASSPVEGRGGDTQYF.

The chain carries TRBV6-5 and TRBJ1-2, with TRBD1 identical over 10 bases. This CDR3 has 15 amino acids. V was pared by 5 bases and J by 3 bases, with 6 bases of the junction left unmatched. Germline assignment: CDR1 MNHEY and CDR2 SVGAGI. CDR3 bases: TGTGCCAGCAGTACTGGGACAGGGGCCTACTATGGCTACACCTTC. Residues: CASSTGTGAYYGYTF.

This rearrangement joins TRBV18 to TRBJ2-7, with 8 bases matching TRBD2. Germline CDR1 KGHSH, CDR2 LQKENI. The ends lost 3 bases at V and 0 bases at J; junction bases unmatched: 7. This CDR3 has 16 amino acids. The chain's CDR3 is CASSPSGAGVSYEQYF. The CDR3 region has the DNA TGTGCCAGCTCACCTTCCGGAGCGGGGGTCTCCTACGAGCAGTACTTC.

The chain's CDR3 is CASSPQGRGTEAFF. CDR3 DNA sequence: TGTGCCAGCTCACCACAGGGCCGGGGCACTGAAGCTTTCTTT. This chain uses TRBV18 with TRBJ1-1; no reliable D call. The V gene's germline CDR1 is KGHSH and CDR2 LQKENI. The V end lost 1 base, the J end lost 4 bases, and 10 bases lay between the germline ends. The CDR3 totals 14 residues.

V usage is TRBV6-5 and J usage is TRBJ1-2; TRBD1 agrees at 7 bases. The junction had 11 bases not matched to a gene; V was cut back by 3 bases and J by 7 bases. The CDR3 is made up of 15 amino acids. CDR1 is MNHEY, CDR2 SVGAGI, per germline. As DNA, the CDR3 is TGTGCCAGCAGTTATGGGTCGGGGACAGTGGTTGGCTACACCTTC. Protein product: CASSYGSGTVVGYTF.

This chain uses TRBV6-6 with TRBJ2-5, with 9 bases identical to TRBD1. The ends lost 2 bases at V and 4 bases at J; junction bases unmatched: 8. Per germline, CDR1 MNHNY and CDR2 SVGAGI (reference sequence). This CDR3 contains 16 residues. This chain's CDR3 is CASSYPSQGASETQYF. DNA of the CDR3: TGTGCCAGCAGTTACCCCTCACAGGGGGCGTCAGAGACCCAGTACTTC.

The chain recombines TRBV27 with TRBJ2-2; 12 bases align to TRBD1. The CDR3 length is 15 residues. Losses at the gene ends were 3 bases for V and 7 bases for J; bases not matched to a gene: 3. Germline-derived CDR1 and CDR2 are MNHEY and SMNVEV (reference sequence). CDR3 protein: CASSFGTGGVGELFF. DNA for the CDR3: TGTGCCAGCAGTTTTGGGACAGGGGGCGTCGGGGAGCTGTTTTTT.

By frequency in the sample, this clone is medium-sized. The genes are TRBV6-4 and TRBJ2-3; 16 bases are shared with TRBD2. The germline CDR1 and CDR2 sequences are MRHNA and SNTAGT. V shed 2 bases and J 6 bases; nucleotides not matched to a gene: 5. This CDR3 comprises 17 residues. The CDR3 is CASSDGGTSGGADTQYF. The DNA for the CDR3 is TGTGCCAGCAGTGACGGTGGGACTAGCGGGGGGGCCGATACGCAGTATTTT.

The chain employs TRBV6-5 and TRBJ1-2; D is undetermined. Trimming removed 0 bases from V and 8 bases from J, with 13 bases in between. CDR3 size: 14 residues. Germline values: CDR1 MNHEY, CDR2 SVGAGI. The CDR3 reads CASSYSKFDGGYTF. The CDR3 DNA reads TGTGCCAGCAGTTACTCGAAGTTTGACGGGGGCTACACCTTC.

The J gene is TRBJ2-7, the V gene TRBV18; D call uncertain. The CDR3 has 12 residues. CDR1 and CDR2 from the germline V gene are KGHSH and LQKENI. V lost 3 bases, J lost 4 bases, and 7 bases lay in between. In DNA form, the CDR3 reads TGTGCCAGCTCACCGGCGCGGTACGAGCAGTACTTC. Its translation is CASSPARYEQYF.

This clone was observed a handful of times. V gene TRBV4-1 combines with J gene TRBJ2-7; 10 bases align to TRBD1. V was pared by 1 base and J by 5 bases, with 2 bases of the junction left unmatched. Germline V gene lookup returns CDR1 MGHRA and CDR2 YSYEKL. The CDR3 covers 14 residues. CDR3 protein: CASSQGTGGHEQYF. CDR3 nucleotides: TGCGCCAGCAGCCAAGGGACAGGGGGACACGAGCAGTACTTC.

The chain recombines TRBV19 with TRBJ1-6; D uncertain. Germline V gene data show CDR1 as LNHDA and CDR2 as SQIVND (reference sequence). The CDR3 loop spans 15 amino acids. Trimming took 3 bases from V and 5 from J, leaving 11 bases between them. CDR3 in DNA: TGTGCCAGTAGTATTCAAAGCGTAAATAATTCACCCCTCCACTTT. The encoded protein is CASSIQSVNNSPLHF.

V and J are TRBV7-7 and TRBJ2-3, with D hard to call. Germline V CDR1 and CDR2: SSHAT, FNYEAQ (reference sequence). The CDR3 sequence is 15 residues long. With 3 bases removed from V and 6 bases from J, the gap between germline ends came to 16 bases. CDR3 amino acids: CASSFSVNWRDTQYF. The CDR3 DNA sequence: TGTGCCAGCAGCTTTTCGGTAAACTGGCGGGATACGCAGTATTTT.

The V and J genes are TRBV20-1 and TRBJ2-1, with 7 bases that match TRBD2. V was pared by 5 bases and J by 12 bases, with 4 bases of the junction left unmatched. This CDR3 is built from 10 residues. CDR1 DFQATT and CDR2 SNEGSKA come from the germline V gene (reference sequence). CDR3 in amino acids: CSAAGGLQFF. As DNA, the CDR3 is TGCAGTGCTGCCGGGGGGTTGCAGTTCTTC.

CDR3 in amino acids: CASSLTVTGNTEAFF. CDR3 sequence (DNA): TGTGCCAGCAGCTTGACAGTCACCGGGAACACTGAAGCTTTCTTT. The chain has TRBV5-5 and TRBJ1-1; D is unclear. V was clipped by 1 base and J by 1 base, with 11 bases between them. The CDR3 contains 15 residues. Germline V CDR1 and CDR2: SGHKS, YYEKEE (reference sequence).

CDR3 bases: TGTGCCATCAAGGGACAGGGAAATCAGCCCCAGCATTTT. This gives the protein CAIKGQGNQPQHF. The chain is built from TRBV10-3 and TRBJ1-5; 9 bases are a match to TRBD1. CDR3 size: 13 residues. CDR1 is ENHRY, CDR2 SYGVKD, per germline. Unmatched junction bases numbered 2, after V lost 7 bases and J lost 4 bases.

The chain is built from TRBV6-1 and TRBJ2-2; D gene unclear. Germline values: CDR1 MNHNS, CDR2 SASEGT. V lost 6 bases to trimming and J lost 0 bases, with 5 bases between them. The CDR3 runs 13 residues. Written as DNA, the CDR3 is TGTGCCAGCAGAACATCGAACACCGGGGAGCTGTTTTTT. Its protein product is CASRTSNTGELFF.

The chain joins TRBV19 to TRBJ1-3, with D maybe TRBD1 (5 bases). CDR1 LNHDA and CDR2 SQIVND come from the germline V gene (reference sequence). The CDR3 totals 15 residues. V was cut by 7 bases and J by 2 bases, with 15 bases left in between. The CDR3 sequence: CASKRGLGPGNTIYF. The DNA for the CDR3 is TGTGCCAGTAAAAGGGGCTTAGGCCCTGGAAACACCATATATTTT.

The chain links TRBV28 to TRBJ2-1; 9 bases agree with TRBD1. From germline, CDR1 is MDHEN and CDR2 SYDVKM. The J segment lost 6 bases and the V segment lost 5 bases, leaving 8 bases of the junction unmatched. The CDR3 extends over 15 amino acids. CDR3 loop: CASSGRDRVFNEQFF. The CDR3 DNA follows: TGTGCCAGCAGTGGCCGGGACAGGGTATTCAATGAGCAGTTCTTC.

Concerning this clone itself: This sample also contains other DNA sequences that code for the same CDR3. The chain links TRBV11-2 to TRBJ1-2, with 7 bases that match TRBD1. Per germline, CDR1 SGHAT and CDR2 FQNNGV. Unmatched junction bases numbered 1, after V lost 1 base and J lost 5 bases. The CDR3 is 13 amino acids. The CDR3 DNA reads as TGTGCCAGCAGCTTAGGGACAGGATATGGCTACACCTTC. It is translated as CASSLGTGYGYTF.

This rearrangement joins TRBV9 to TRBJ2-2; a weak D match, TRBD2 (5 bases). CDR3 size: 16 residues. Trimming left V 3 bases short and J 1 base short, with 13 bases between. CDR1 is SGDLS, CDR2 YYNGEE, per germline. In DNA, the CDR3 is TGTGCCAGCAGCGCCCCCTTCGGAGGGAACACCGGGGAGCTGTTTTTT. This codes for CASSAPFGGNTGELFF.

CDR3 sequence: CASSLARRMVKETQYF. CDR3 nucleotide sequence: TGTGCCAGCAGCTTAGCCAGGCGTATGGTTAAAGAGACCCAGTACTTC. The chain combines TRBV7-2 with TRBJ2-5; no definite D call. The germline V and J ends were trimmed by 0 bases and 3 bases, with 14 bases remaining between them. The CDR3 runs 16 residues. CDR1 SGHTA and CDR2 FQGNSA come from the germline V gene.

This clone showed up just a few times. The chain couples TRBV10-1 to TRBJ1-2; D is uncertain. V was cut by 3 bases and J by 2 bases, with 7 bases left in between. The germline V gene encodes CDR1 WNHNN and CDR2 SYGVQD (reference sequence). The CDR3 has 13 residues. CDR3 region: CASSDSFNYGYTF. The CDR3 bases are TGCGCCAGCAGTGATTCCTTCAACTATGGCTACACCTTC.

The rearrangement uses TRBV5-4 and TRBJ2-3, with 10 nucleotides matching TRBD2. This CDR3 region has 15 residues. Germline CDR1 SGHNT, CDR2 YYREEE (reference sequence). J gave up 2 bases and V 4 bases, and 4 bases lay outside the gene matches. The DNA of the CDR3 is TGTGCCAGCAGCCCCACTAGCGGGGACACAGATACGCAGTATTTT. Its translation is CASSPTSGDTDTQYF.

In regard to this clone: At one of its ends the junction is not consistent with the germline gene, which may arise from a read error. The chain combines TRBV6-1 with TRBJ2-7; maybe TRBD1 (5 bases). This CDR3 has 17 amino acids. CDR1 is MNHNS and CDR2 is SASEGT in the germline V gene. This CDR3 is CAISESLTASSSYEQYF. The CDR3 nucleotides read TGTGCCATCAGTGAGTCGCTGACAGCATCAAGCTCCTACGAGCAGTACTTC.